The 10 T cell receptor beta chains reported below all come from one sample, sequenced in a study of cytomegalovirus exposure and HLA in healthy donors. Profiling relied on immunoSEQ multiplex PCR, and the TCRdb table lists in-frame clones only, not all of them. The repertoire consists of about 220,000 clones, with around nine tenths occurring once and the leading ten covering around 1%. The specimen sequenced was PBMCs. Source of these receptors: a woman aged 18-30 years in good health and CMV-seronegative.

This chain connects TRBV12-5 to TRBJ2-6; D is uncertain. CDR3 length: 16 amino acids. The germline gives CDR1 LGHNT, CDR2 FRNRAP. The V and J ends lost 1 base and 2 bases respectively, with 9 bases between them. CDR3 sequence reads: CASGLGSLTGANVLTF. DNA for the CDR3: TGTGCTAGTGGTTTGGGGAGCCTTACTGGGGCCAACGTCCTGACTTTC.

The chain employs TRBV30 and TRBJ2-3; 9 nucleotides line up with TRBD1. CDR1 and CDR2 from the germline V gene are GTSNPN and SVGIG (reference sequence). V lost 0 bases, J lost 3 bases, and 4 bases stayed unmatched. The CDR3 has 15 residues. The CDR3 DNA reads as TGTGCCTGGAGTGTCCCCGGGACAGGGACAGATACGCAGTATTTT. It specifies CAWSVPGTGTDTQYF.

The chain employs TRBV28 and TRBJ1-2; D is unresolved. Germline V lookup: CDR1 MDHEN, CDR2 SYDVKM. V gave up 3 bases and J gave up 4 bases, with 15 bases separating them. CDR3 length equals 15 residues. The CDR3 DNA sequence: TGTGCCAGCAGTTTCCCCCGGGGTTTTTTCTATGGCTACACCTTC. Translated, it gives CASSFPRGFFYGYTF.

The V and J genes are TRBV19 and TRBJ2-6, with 8 bases that match TRBD1. The trim removed 3 bases at V and 6 bases at J, leaving 7 bases unmatched. The CDR3 spans 16 residues. Germline V gives CDR1 LNHDA, CDR2 SQIVND (reference sequence). The CDR3 coding sequence is TGTGCCAGTAGTATCCGACAGGGGACTTTGGCCAACGTCCTGACTTTC. As protein: CASSIRQGTLANVLTF.

The chain carries TRBV6-5 and TRBJ2-7, with 7 positions matching TRBD2. The germline V gene encodes CDR1 MNHEY and CDR2 SVGAGI. The CDR3 consists of 12 residues. V was pared by 7 bases and J by 6 bases, with 6 bases of the junction left unmatched. The CDR3: CASIGGEGEQYF. DNA for the CDR3: TGTGCCAGCATTGGGGGGGAGGGCGAGCAGTACTTC.

The rearrangement joins TRBV19 to TRBJ2-7; 9 nucleotides align to TRBD2. The CDR3 runs to 16 residues. V lost 5 bases and J lost 6; bases outside the gene matches: 14. Germline values: CDR1 LNHDA, CDR2 SQIVND (reference sequence). The CDR3 region is CASSPRLAGGPSEQYF. The CDR3 nucleotides read TGTGCCAGTAGTCCCCGTTTGGCGGGAGGGCCTAGCGAGCAGTACTTC.

The rearrangement uses TRBV10-1 and TRBJ2-7, with a possible D match to TRBD1 (7 bases). With 5 bases removed from V and 2 bases from J, the gap between germline ends came to 19 bases. CDR3 size: 16 residues. Germline V gene data show CDR1 as WNHNN and CDR2 as SYGVQD (reference sequence). CDR3 nucleotide sequence: TGCGCCAGCAGTCCCTCCAGGGGGGACGGTACCTACGAGCAGTACTTC. Protein product: CASSPSRGDGTYEQYF.

V usage is TRBV19 and J usage is TRBJ1-4; TRBD1 agrees at 10 bases. CDR1 is LNHDA, CDR2 SQIVND, per germline (reference sequence). There are 17 residues in the CDR3. J was trimmed by 7 bases and V by 5 bases; bases with no gene match: 13. The chain's CDR3 is CASSSGQGVVVAEKLFF. The CDR3 DNA is TGTGCCAGTAGTTCCGGACAGGGGGTAGTGGTCGCTGAAAAACTGTTTTTT.

The chain links TRBV5-1 to TRBJ2-7; the D gene is possibly TRBD2 (6 bases). V gave up 3 bases and J gave up 1 base, with 8 bases separating them. Germline V gene lookup returns CDR1 SGHRS and CDR2 YFSETQ. The length of the CDR3 is 13 residues. The CDR3 loop reads CASSWEASYEQYF. Here the CDR3 DNA reads TGCGCCAGCAGCTGGGAGGCGTCCTACGAGCAGTACTTC.

The rearrangement links TRBV28 to TRBJ1-2; weak D call: TRBD1 (5 bases). The length of the CDR3 is 16 residues. The V gene's germline CDR1 is MDHEN and CDR2 SYDVKM. Trimming removed 6 bases at V and 8 bases at J, with 25 bases between. CDR3 loop: CASRSWGPVLTKGYTF. CDR3 DNA sequence: TGTGCCAGCAGGTCCTGGGGCCCTGTACTTACCAAAGGCTACACCTTC.